The TCR beta chain under discussion was sequenced for a study of T cell repertoires and leukemia-associated antigens. As for the study in general: Samples yielded roughly 3 to 5.0 million effective reads each, 15 million to 20 million overall.

Comment on this clonotype: Its antigen is unknown. No DNA is shown, since the ends of the CDR3 on it are uncertain; the CDR3 is the one TCRdb lists.

TCRdb reanalysed the 5' RACE reads using MiXCR and keeps one entry per CDR3 protein. The repertoire holds 12,000 to 15,000 distinct CDR3 sequences, with approximately 39% as singletons. General study findings and limits: Specificity and function of the expanded clones need further investigation. The four groups had similar numbers of Vbeta, Jbeta genes and CDR3s.

The CDR3 comprises 20 residues, both ends counted. The germline V gene encodes CDR1 LGHNA and CDR2 YNFKEQ. Without fetal bovine serum, CD3+ T cells were rested overnight. The receptor was derived from a female donor in good health. The rearrangement joins TRBV4-2 to TRBJ2-7; the table's D call, TRBD2, was not checked against the DNA. Source material: CD3+ T cells sorted from blood and cultured. The chain's CDR3 is CASFYICSAGLAGVGNEQYF.